Listed here is a single T cell receptor (beta chain). This record belongs to a study of blood T cell repertoires in COVID-19. Turning to the study itself: Samples representing acute and convalescent COVID-19 were sourced from the United States, Italy and Spain. Nucleic acid was either cDNA or gDNA, and it came from T cells, B-cell-depleted T cells, or PBMCs.

As handled by the study authors: Amplification of reference gene primers provided the estimated nucleated cell counts. TCRdb's table, derived via immunoSEQ multiplex PCR, lists solely in-frame clones and lacks some. Clone size and V and J calls were adopted from that table, with D and trimming inferred from the DNA. The repertoire holds about 380,000 clones, with 85% as singletons. Germline CDR1 KGHDR, CDR2 SFDVKD. V lost 3 bases and J 8 bases, leaving 22 bases between the germline ends. The CDR3 is made up of 17 amino acids. The sequenced sample was peripheral blood. The TCR originated in a woman aged 18-29 years with acute or convalescent COVID-19. V and J are TRBV24-1 and TRBJ2-1; weak D call: TRBD1 (6 bases). This CDR3 is CATSDPLNAGEVDEQFF. The CDR3 DNA reads as TGTGCCACCAGTGATCCTCTAAACGCAGGGGAAGTTGATGAGCAGTTCTTC.